Here is one T cell receptor beta chain with its context. Antigen unknown. TCRdb processed the 5' RACE reads anew with MiXCR; each CDR3 protein has one entry. The sample has approximately 150,000 distinct CDR3 sequences, around a tenth seen once. This specimen comes from a study of CD8 T cells in ankylosing spondylitis. The CDR3 is 14 residues long. Trimming removed 4 bases from V and 2 bases from J, with 13 bases in between. CDR1 and CDR2 from the germline V gene are SGHDT and YYEEEE. Findings and caveats of the study: Disease-linked clones reportedly showed significant enrichment in matched ankylosing spondylitis synovial fluid.

The origin of this receptor is a female donor with ankylosing spondylitis or in good health (not recorded which). Input material: blood, either unsorted or a sorted T cell fraction (not recorded which). V is TRBV5-6 and J is TRBJ2-7; weak D call: TRBD2 (6 bases). The CDR3 is CASSDSGGPYEQYF. The CDR3 DNA is TGTGCCAGCAGCGATAGCGGAGGCCCCTACGAGCAGTACTTC.